The rows below give T cell receptor beta chains drawn from one sample of a study of blood T cell repertoires in COVID-19. Measured with immunoSEQ multiplex PCR; TCRdb has only the in-frame clones, and not every one. The table lists 120,000 or so clones, 60% to 85% of them singletons, with more than 0.75% in the top ten. Input material: peripheral blood. All receptors derive from a human donor with acute or convalescent COVID-19. The donor label of this sample is uncertain. Each CDR3 is given with its conserved first and last residue. D genes are given only for firm matches. The size of a clone is reported for some rows only, either as once, few or many, or as a class for expanded clones.

v_gene	abundance	d_gene	j_gene	CDR3nt	CDR3aa
TRBV13	few	.	TRBJ1-3	TGTGCCAGCAGCCGCGGGACCTTAGATGGAAACACCATATATTTT	CASSRGTLDGNTIYF
TRBV11-2	.	.	TRBJ1-1	TGTGCCAGCAGCCCACGGGGGTCCCTGAACACTGAAGCTTTCTTT	CASSPRGSLNTEAFF
TRBV10-3	many	.	TRBJ2-1	TGTGCCATCAGGGGGAGGATGGACGTTAATGAGCAGTTCTTC	CAIRGRMDVNEQFF
TRBV24-1	.	TRBD1	TRBJ1-4	TGTGCCACCAGTGATACAAACCTCAGGGGGTCCGCTGAAAAACTGTTTTTT	CATSDTNLRGSAEKLFF
TRBV7-9	many	.	TRBJ1-6	TGTGCCAGCAGCTTAGCGCGATCGGCTAGCTCCTATAATTCACCCCTCCACTTT	CASSLARSASSYNSPLHF
TRBV27	.	.	TRBJ1-5	TGTGCCAGCGGCCCGAATCAGCCCCAGCATTTT	CASGPNQPQHF
TRBV7-2	once	.	TRBJ1-4	TGTGCCAGCAGCTTAGTCTATAATGAAAAACTGTTTTTT	CASSLVYNEKLFF
TRBV4-1	.	.	TRBJ1-5	TGCGCCAGCAGCCACCCCCGGGGGAATCAGCCCCAGCATTTT	CASSHPRGNQPQHF
TRBV13	.	TRBD1	TRBJ1-6	TGTGCCAGCAGCATCGGGACAGGGCCCTATAATTCACCCCTCCACTTT	CASSIGTGPYNSPLHF
TRBV4-2	once	.	TRBJ1-5	TGTGCCAGCAGCCTAGGGTTAGGGGCCGGGAATCAGCCCCAGCATTTT	CASSLGLGAGNQPQHF
TRBV5-1	.	TRBD1	TRBJ1-1	TGCGCCAGCAGCTACAGCGGACAGGGGTCTTCGAACACTGAAGCTTTCTTT	CASSYSGQGSSNTEAFF
TRBV6-1	.	.	TRBJ1-5	TGTGCCAGCAGTGAACCCGCCGGGGGAACTCAGCCCCAGCATTTT	CASSEPAGGTQPQHF
TRBV5-1	.	.	TRBJ2-1	TGCGCCAGCATGGCAGGGGGGTCCTACAATGAGCAGTTCTTC	CASMAGGSYNEQFF
TRBV3-1/TRBV3-2	few	.	TRBJ1-6	TGTGCCAGCAGTCAGGTGGGCTCACCCCTCCACTTT	CASSQVGSPLHF